The next 20 T cell receptor beta chains were all read from a single sample in a study of blood T cell repertoires in COVID-19. Clones were read by immunoSEQ multiplex PCR, and TCRdb kept only the in-frame ones, dropping some. The sample carries 250,000 to 300,000 clones, roughly 80% recorded once. The sample consisted of PBMCs or T cells enriched from blood (not recorded which). The source is a man in his forties who had been exposed to COVID-19.

In DNA, the CDR3 is TGTGCCAGCGGCCGTTTTGGGGGCCCTATCGAGCAGTACTTC. Its protein is CASGRFGGPIEQYF. The chain is built from TRBV7-6 and TRBJ2-7, with a tentative D call TRBD1 (6 bases). Germline V gene sequence: CDR1 SGHVS, CDR2 FNYEAQ. CDR3 length: 14 amino acids. V shed 8 bases and J shed 6 bases, with 20 bases lying between them.

This chain links TRBV15 with TRBJ1-2; 9 nucleotides line up with TRBD1. V shed 5 bases, J shed 1 base, and the junction held 8 bases outside the gene matches. Germline CDR1 and CDR2: LNHNV and YYDKDF (reference sequence). The CDR3 is 16 amino acids. CDR3 nucleotide sequence: TGTGCCACCAGCTCCGGACAGGGGACGTATAACTATGGCTACACCTTC. Translated, it gives CATSSGQGTYNYGYTF.

This chain joins TRBV28 and TRBJ1-3, with D uncertain. The V gene's germline CDR1 is MDHEN and CDR2 SYDVKM. The CDR3 is 14 amino acids. V was cut by 2 bases and J by 1 base, with 6 bases left in between. CDR3 coding DNA: TGTGCCAGCAGTTTAATCTCGTCTGGAAACACCATATATTTT. Translating it yields CASSLISSGNTIYF.

The chain joins TRBV5-6 to TRBJ2-5; no firm D call. Trimming cost V 1 base and J 0 bases, with 13 bases left between them. This CDR3 is 16 amino acids long. Looked up from germline, CDR1 is SGHDT and CDR2 is YYEEEE. CDR3 bases: TGTGCCAGCAGCTTGCGGCTACAGACGTACCAAGAGACCCAGTACTTC. As protein: CASSLRLQTYQETQYF.

V and J are TRBV15 and TRBJ2-2; a possible D gene is TRBD2 (5 bases). Trimming took 3 bases from V and 6 from J, leaving 20 bases between them. The CDR3 consists of 17 residues. The germline V gene has CDR1 LNHNV and CDR2 YYDKDF (reference sequence). The CDR3 region is CATSRGRDHLSAGELFF. CDR3 sequence (DNA): TGTGCCACCAGCAGGGGGAGAGACCACTTATCCGCCGGGGAGCTGTTTTTT. Full variable domain (missing parts from reference TRBV15 and TRBJ2-2): DAMVIQNPRYQVTQFGKPVTLSCSQTLNHNVMYWYQQKSSQAPKLLFHYYDKDFNNEADTPDNFQSRRPNTSFCFLDIRSPGLGDTAMYLCATSRGRDHLSAGELFFGEGSRLTVL.

The rearrangement links TRBV6-5 to TRBJ1-6, with 9 bases identical to TRBD1. The CDR3 is 14 residues long. V gave up 7 bases and J gave up 9 bases; unmatched junction bases: 7. Germline CDR1 and CDR2: MNHEY and SVGAGI. The CDR3 coding sequence is TGTGCCAGCATTTCGGGACAGGGTGGTTCACCCCTCCACTTT. Residues: CASISGQGGSPLHF.

The genes are TRBV19 and TRBJ1-2; tentative D call: TRBD1 (6 bases). V was shortened by 7 bases and J by 4 bases, with 10 bases between the two germline ends. The CDR3 contains 12 residues. Germline V gene data show CDR1 as LNHDA and CDR2 as SQIVND (reference sequence). The CDR3 loop reads CASTGVGYGYTF. As DNA, the CDR3 is TGTGCCAGTACAGGGGTGGGCTATGGCTACACCTTC.

The chain is built from TRBV30 and TRBJ1-6, with D uncertain. V was shortened by 4 bases and J by 0 bases, with 13 bases between the two germline ends. The CDR3 runs 16 residues. Germline CDR1 and CDR2: GTSNPN and SVGIG (reference sequence). For the CDR3, the DNA is TGTGCCTGGACCGACCTTAGCAGCTCCTATAATTCACCCCTCCACTTT. Translation gives CAWTDLSSSYNSPLHF.

The gene calls are TRBV1 and TRBJ1-3; the D call TRBD1 from the table was never checked on the DNA. TRBV1 is termed a pseudogene. The CDR3 spans 16 residues. The CDR3 nucleotides read TGCACCAGCAGCCAAGACGGACCCAGGGCCACAAACACCATATATTTT. Translating it yields CTSSQDGPRATNTIYF.

This clone was detected only a few times. The rearrangement joins TRBV5-1 to TRBJ1-2; D possibly corresponds to TRBD1 (6 bases). Germline-derived CDR1 and CDR2 are SGHRS and YFSETQ. Trimming took off 0 bases at V and 4 bases at J, with 10 bases between the two ends. This CDR3 spans 14 amino acids. This chain's CDR3 is CASSLGTDSYGYTF. Written as DNA, the CDR3 is TGCGCCAGCAGCTTGGGGACAGACTCCTATGGCTACACCTTC.

The genes are TRBV11-2 and TRBJ1-2, with 9 bases matching TRBD1. The V and J ends lost 3 bases and 6 bases, in that order; junction bases with no gene match: 2. This CDR3 region has 13 residues. CDR1 is SGHAT, CDR2 FQNNGV, per germline. CDR3 bases: TGTGCCAGCAGCTTTGGGACAGGGAATGGCTACACCTTC. Translating it yields CASSFGTGNGYTF.

The chain uses TRBV30 and TRBJ1-1; 12 bases fit TRBD1. The V gene end was trimmed by 4 bases and the J gene end by 10 bases; junction bases not matched to a gene: 10. The CDR3 totals 14 residues. Germline CDR1 and CDR2: GTSNPN and SVGIG (reference sequence). In nucleotides, the CDR3 is TGTGCCTGGATGAACCGGGACAGGGGGCTGGGAGCTTTCTTT. Its protein is CAWMNRDRGLGAFF.

The count of this clone is one. The chain recombines TRBV9 with TRBJ2-4, with D perhaps TRBD2 (6 bases). The V end lost 3 bases, the J end lost 6 bases, and 13 bases lay between the germline ends. CDR1 and CDR2 (germline): SGDLS, YYNGEE. The CDR3 sequence is 14 residues long. The CDR3 DNA is TGTGCCAGCAGCGCGGGGAGGACAACAAACATTCAGTACTTC. It yields the protein CASSAGRTTNIQYF.

The rearrangement joins TRBV5-4 to TRBJ2-5, with D tentatively TRBD2 (7 bases). The V gene lost 3 bases and the J gene lost 4 bases, with 13 bases spanning the gap. CDR1 is SGHNT, CDR2 YYREEE, per germline (reference sequence). The CDR3 is made up of 14 amino acids. CDR3 in amino acids: CASSSKGGVETQYF. The CDR3 nucleotides are TGTGCCAGCAGCTCAAAAGGGGGGGTAGAGACCCAGTACTTC.

This clone was counted between two and nine times. V is TRBV28 and J is TRBJ2-5; unclear D gene. The germline V gene encodes CDR1 MDHEN and CDR2 SYDVKM. The CDR3 runs to 15 residues. V was cut by 5 bases and J by 2 bases, with 15 bases left in between. CDR3 residues: CASSPYSPGQETQYF. CDR3 DNA sequence: TGTGCCAGCAGTCCATATAGCCCGGGTCAAGAGACCCAGTACTTC.

The rearrangement links TRBV11-2 to TRBJ1-1, with D unresolved. Germline CDR1 reads SGHAT; CDR2 reads FQNNGV. The CDR3 consists of 12 residues. V dropped 0 bases and J dropped 9 bases, with 8 bases sitting between them. The CDR3 reads CASSLDRLQAFF. In nucleotides, the CDR3 is TGTGCCAGCAGCTTAGACCGGTTGCAAGCTTTCTTT.

Concerning this clone: Relative to the germline gene, one junction end is altered; a read error may explain this. The rearrangement links TRBV3-1 (or the pseudogene TRBV3-2) to TRBJ1-1; D call uncertain. The CDR3 runs to 11 residues. Germline lookup yields CDR1 LGHDT and CDR2 YNNKEL (reference sequence). DNA of the CDR3: TGTGCCAGCAGCCAAGATCGTATTTTCAGTTTT. Translation gives CASSQDRIFSF.

The chain carries TRBV6-2 or TRBV6-3 and TRBJ2-2; tentative D call: TRBD2 (5 bases). Looked up from germline, CDR1 is MNHEY and CDR2 is SVGEGT. V dropped 4 bases and J dropped 2 bases, with 14 bases sitting between them. There are 16 residues in the CDR3. CDR3 in DNA: TGTGCCAGCAGTTCATCAGGCGGGCGCAACACCGGGGAGCTGTTTTTT. Amino acids: CASSSSGGRNTGELFF.

V is TRBV3-1 (or the pseudogene TRBV3-2) and J is TRBJ2-3, with TRBD2 as a possible D gene (5 bases). This CDR3 contains 13 residues. CDR1 and CDR2 (germline): LGHDT, YNNKEL (reference sequence). Trimming left V 4 bases short and J 4 bases short, with 9 bases between. CDR3 sequence: CASSPRTADTQYF. The CDR3 DNA reads as TGTGCCAGCAGCCCTCGGACTGCAGATACGCAGTATTTT.

The V and J genes are TRBV6-5 and TRBJ2-2; D not resolved. The CDR3 extends over 15 amino acids. The germline gives CDR1 MNHEY, CDR2 SVGAGI. V was pared by 8 bases and J by 0 bases, with 13 bases between. CDR3 sequence (DNA): TGTGCCAGCTCCCCTCGGAGTACGAACACCGGGGAGCTGTTTTTT. This gives the protein CASSPRSTNTGELFF.